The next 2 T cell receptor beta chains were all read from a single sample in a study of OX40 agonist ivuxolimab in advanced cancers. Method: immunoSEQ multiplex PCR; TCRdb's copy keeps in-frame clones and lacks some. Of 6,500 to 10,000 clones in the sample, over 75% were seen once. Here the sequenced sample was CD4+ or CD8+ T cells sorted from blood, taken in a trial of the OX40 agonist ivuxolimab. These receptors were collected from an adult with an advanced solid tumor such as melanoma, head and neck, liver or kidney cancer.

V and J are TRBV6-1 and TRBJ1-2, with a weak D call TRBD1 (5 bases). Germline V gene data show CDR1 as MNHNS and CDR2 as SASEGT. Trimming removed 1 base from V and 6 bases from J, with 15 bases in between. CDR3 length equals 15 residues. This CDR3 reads CASSEGEIGVHGYTF. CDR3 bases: TGTGCCAGCAGTGAAGGAGAGATAGGGGTTCATGGCTACACCTTC.

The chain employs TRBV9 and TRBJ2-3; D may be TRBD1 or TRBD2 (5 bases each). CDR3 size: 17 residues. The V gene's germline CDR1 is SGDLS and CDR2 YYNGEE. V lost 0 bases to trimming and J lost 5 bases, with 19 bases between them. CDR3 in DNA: TGTGCCAGCAGCGTAGGTCTGGTGGGGGTTCCGGTAGATACGCAGTATTTT. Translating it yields CASSVGLVGVPVDTQYF.